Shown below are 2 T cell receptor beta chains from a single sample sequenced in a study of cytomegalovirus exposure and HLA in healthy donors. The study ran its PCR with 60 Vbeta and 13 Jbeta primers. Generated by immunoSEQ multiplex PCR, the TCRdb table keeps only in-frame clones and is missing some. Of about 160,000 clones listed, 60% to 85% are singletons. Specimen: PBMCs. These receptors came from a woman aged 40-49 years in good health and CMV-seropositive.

The CDR3 protein is CASSHIGVNTEAFF. CDR3 bases: TGTGCCAGCAGCCATATAGGGGTAAACACTGAAGCTTTCTTT. The chain uses TRBV7-9 and TRBJ1-1, with D possibly being TRBD1 (5 bases). Germline loops: CDR1 SEHNR, CDR2 FQNEAQ (reference sequence). The CDR3 has 14 amino acids. The ends were cut back, 5 bases at V and 2 bases at J, with 12 bases in the middle.

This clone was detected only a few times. The CDR3 bases are TGTGCCTGGAACCTACAGGGGATCAATGATGGGGCTTTCTTT. Translation: CAWNLQGINDGAFF. The genes are TRBV30 and TRBJ1-1, with 7 nucleotides matching TRBD1. Germline CDR1 reads GTSNPN; CDR2 reads SVGIG (reference sequence). CDR3 size: 14 residues. V dropped 4 bases and J dropped 11; count of bases not matched to a gene: 16.